This record covers a single T cell receptor (beta chain). The antigen remains unidentified. This PCR relied on a set of 60 Vbeta primers and 13 Jbeta primers. TCRdb's table, derived via immunoSEQ multiplex PCR, lists solely in-frame clones and lacks some. The sample has about 130,000 clones, 80% to 85% seen once. This record belongs to a study of cytomegalovirus exposure and HLA in healthy donors. This CDR3 comprises 13 residues. Looked up from germline, CDR1 is KGHSH and CDR2 is LQKENI. Between the trimmed V and J ends, which lost 1 base and 5 bases, there was a span of 5 bases. General observations from the study: TCR beta chain V- and J-gene trimming was linked, in a later analysis, to a missense variant in DCLRE1C. Analyses of presence and absence presupposed an approximately uniform sequencing depth across donors. Earlier analysis found most TCR beta V segments productive about 87% or about 30% of the time.

Regarding donors, all were healthy bone marrow donors. The V call is TRBV18, the J call TRBJ2-2; no reliable D call. This clonotype originated in a human donor in good health. Sequenced sample: PBMCs. DNA of the CDR3: TGTGCCAGCTCACCACTAGTAACCGGGGAGCTGTTTTTT. Translation gives CASSPLVTGELFF. The whole variable domain, filled in from reference TRBV18 and TRBJ2-2, reads NAGVMQNPRHLVRRRGQEARLRCSPMKGHSHVYWYRQLPEEGLKFMVYLQKENIIDESGMPKERFSAEFPKEGPSILRIQQVVRGDSAAYFCASSPLVTGELFFGEGSRLTVL.